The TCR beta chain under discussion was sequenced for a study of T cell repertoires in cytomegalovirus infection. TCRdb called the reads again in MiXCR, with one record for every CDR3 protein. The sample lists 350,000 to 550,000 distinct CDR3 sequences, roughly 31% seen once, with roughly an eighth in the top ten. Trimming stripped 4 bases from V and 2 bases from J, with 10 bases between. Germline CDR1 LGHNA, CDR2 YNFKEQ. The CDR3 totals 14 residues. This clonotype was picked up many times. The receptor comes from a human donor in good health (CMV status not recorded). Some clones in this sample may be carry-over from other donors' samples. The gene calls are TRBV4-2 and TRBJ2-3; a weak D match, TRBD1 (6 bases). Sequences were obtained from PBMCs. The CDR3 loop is CASSPGQNTDTQYF. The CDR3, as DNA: TGTGCCAGCAGCCCCGGACAGAACACAGATACGCAGTATTTT.